The subject of this entry is one T cell receptor beta chain. This table comes from immunoSEQ multiplex PCR, and its TCRdb copy is limited to in-frame clones, with some not included. The sample consists of roughly 250,000 clones, about nine tenths of them appearing once. The source of the sample is a study of blood T cell repertoires in COVID-19. On the study more broadly: Italy, Spain and the United States were the sources of the convalescent and acute COVID-19 samples. PBMCs, B-cell-depleted T cells, or T cells provided the cDNA or gDNA that made up the material.

The age range of participants was about 18 to 89 years, with residence in approximately 25 US areas. Which cohort a participant joined came from the clinical history participants gave. The germline V gene has CDR1 SGHAT and CDR2 FQNNGV. The CDR3 sequence is 14 residues long. The V end lost 0 bases, the J end lost 3 bases, and 9 bases lay between the germline ends. The chain recombines TRBV11-2 with TRBJ2-7; possible D gene TRBD1, 6 bases. Input material: PBMCs or T cells enriched from blood (not recorded which). The TCR comes from a woman in her 30s with acute COVID-19. The CDR3 region is CASSLDSRGYEQYF. CDR3 nucleotides: TGTGCCAGCAGCTTAGATAGCAGGGGCTACGAGCAGTACTTC.